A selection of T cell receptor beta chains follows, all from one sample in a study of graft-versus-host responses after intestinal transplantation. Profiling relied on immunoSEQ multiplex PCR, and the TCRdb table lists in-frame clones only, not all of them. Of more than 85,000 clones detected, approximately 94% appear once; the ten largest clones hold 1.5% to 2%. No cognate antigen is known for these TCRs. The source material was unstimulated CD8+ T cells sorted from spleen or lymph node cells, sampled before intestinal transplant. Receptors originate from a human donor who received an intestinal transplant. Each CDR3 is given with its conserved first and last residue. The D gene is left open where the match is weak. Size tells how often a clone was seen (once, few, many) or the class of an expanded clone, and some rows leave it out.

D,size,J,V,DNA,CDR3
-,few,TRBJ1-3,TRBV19,TGTGCCAGTTCAGAAAACTCACTGGGCAACACCATATATTTT,CASSENSLGNTIYF
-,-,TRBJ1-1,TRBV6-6,TGTGCCAGCAGGTCACACAGGGTTTTGGACACTGAAGCTTTCTTT,CASRSHRVLDTEAFF
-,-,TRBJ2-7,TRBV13,TGTGCCAGCAGCCCCCCTGGTGGCCCGGGGAACGAGCAGTACTTC,CASSPPGGPGNEQYF
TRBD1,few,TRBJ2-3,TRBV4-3,TGCGCCAGCAGCCAAGGAGGGGGCGATGGAGATACGCAGTATTTT,CASSQGGGDGDTQYF
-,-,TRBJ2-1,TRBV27,TGTGCCAGCAGTTTATCGCCTAGCAATGAGCAGTTCTTC,CASSLSPSNEQFF
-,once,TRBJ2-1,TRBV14,TGTGCCAGCAGCCCGTGGACTACCGAGCAGTTCTTC,CASSPWTTEQFF
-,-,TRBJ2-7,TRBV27,TGTGCCAGCAGTCGCCAGGGTGGAGTAGAGGAGCAGTACTTC,CASSRQGGVEEQYF
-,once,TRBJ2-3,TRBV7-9,TGTGCCAGCAGCCTTACAGTGGGGGGGCAAACAGATACGCAGTATTTT,CASSLTVGGQTDTQYF
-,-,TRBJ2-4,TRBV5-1,TGCGCCAGCAGCTTGGAAGGGGTAGCCAAAAACATTCAGTACTTC,CASSLEGVAKNIQYF
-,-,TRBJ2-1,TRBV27,TGTGCCAGCAGTTCGACAGCTATCTACAATGAGCAGTTCTTC,CASSSTAIYNEQFF
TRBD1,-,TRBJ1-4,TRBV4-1,TGCGCCAGCAGCGGGACAGTGAATGAAAAACTGTTTTTT,CASSGTVNEKLFF
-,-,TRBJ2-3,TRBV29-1,TGCAGCGTTGAAGAGGTGGGGCGGGGAGATACGCAGTATTTT,CSVEEVGRGDTQYF
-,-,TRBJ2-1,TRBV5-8,TGTGCCAGCAGCTTGGGACAAAGCTCCTACAATGAGCAGTTCTTC,CASSLGQSSYNEQFF
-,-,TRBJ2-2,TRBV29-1,TGCAGCGTTGAAGTAACACCCACCGGGGAGCTGTTTTTT,CSVEVTPTGELFF
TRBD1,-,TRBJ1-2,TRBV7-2,TGTGCCAGCAGCGGTAGGGACAGACTAACCCCAAACTATGGCTACACCTTC,CASSGRDRLTPNYGYTF
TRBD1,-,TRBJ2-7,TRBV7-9,TGTGCCAGCAGCTCCCCGGGACAGGCCTACGAGCAGTACTTC,CASSSPGQAYEQYF
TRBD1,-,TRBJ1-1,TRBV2,TGTGCCATGCAGAGAGACAGGGTGGCCACTGAAGCTTTCTTT,CAMQRDRVATEAFF
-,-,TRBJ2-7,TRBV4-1,TGCGCCAGCAGCCAAGAGGACAGCCTTAAGCAGTACTTC,CASSQEDSLKQYF
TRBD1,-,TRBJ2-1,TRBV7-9,TGTGCCAGCAGCTTAGCCCCGGACAGGGGGAACAATGAGCAGTTCTTC,CASSLAPDRGNNEQFF
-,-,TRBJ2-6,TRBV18,TGTGCCAGCTCCATAACGGGGGAGGCTGGGGCCAACGTCCTGACTTTC,CASSITGEAGANVLTF
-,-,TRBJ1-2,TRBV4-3,TGCGCCAGCAGCCCCAGTTTTGGAGGGCCCCTGTTCTATGGCTACACCTTC,CASSPSFGGPLFYGYTF
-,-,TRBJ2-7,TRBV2,TGTGCCAGCAGGCCTCCCGTGGGTACGGGGGAGCAGTACTTC,CASRPPVGTGEQYF
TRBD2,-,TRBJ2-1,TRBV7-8,TGTGCCAGCAGCTTAGTAGCGGGGGATTACAATGAGCAGTTCTTC,CASSLVAGDYNEQFF
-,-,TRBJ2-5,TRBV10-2,TGCGCCAGCAGCCATCTCATTCCTCCCGGTCAAGAGACCCAGTACTTC,CASSHLIPPGQETQYF
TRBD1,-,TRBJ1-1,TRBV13,TGTGCCAGCAGCTTGGGACAGGGAATATCCACTGAAGCTTTCTTT,CASSLGQGISTEAFF
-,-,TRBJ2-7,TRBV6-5,TGTGCCAGCAGTTACTCGAAGGGGTACTCCTACGAGCAGTACTTC,CASSYSKGYSYEQYF
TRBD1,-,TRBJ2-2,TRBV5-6,TGTGCCAGCAGCTGGGACAGGGGTTCTGGCGGGGAGCTGTTTTTT,CASSWDRGSGGELFF
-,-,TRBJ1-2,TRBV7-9,TGTGCCAGCAGCCCATCCAGGGGTGGGGGCTACACCTTC,CASSPSRGGGYTF
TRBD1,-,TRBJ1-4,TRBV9,TGTGCCAGCAGCGGGACAGGGACGGCTAATGAAAAACTGTTTTTT,CASSGTGTANEKLFF
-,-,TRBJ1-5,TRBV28,TGTGCCAGCAGTCGGACACCTAATCAGCCCCAGCATTTT,CASSRTPNQPQHF
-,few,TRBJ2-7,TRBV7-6,TGTGCCAGCAGCTTAGCTAAGCCGTACGAGCAGTACTTC,CASSLAKPYEQYF
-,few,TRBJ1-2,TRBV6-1,TGTGCCAGCAGTGAAGGTCAGGGTGGCGATGGCTACACCTTC,CASSEGQGGDGYTF
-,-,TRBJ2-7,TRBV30,TGTGCCTGGAGAGCAGGCTTCTCCTACGAGCAGTACTTC,CAWRAGFSYEQYF
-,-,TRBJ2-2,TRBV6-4,TGTGCCAGCAGTGAGGGGCCGGCCGGGGAGCTGTTTTTT,CASSEGPAGELFF
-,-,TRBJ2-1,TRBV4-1,TGCGCCAGCAGCCCAGTGCTGACAAACAATGAGCAGTTCTTC,CASSPVLTNNEQFF
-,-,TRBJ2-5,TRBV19,TGTGCCAGTAAGGGGGGGGGTCTAGAGACCCAGTACTTC,CASKGGGLETQYF
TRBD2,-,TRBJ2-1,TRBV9,TGTGCCAGCAGCCGTAGCGGGGGGGACTACAATGAGCAGTTCTTC,CASSRSGGDYNEQFF
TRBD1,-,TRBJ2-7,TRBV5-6,TGTGCCAGCAGCTCAGCCGGGACAGGTTCCTACGAGCAGTACTTC,CASSSAGTGSYEQYF
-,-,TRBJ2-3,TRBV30,TGTGCCTGGCAACAAACAGGCACAGATACGCAGTATTTT,CAWQQTGTDTQYF
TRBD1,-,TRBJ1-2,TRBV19,TGTGCCAGTAGTAACTTACAGGGACAGGGAGAAGAGGCTAACTATGGCTACACCTTC,CASSNLQGQGEEANYGYTF
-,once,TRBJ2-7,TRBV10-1,TGCGCCAGCAGTGAGTCCGGCAGGGGCACCTACGAGCAGTACTTC,CASSESGRGTYEQYF
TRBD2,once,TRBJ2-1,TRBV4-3,TGCGCCAGCAGCCAAGATAGGACTAGCGGATACAATGAGCAGTTCTTC,CASSQDRTSGYNEQFF
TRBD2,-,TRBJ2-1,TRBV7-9,TGTGCCAGCAGCCTAGCGGGGGGCGGGACAGGGAACAATGAGCAGTTCTTC,CASSLAGGGTGNNEQFF
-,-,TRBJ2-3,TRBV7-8,TGTGCCAGCAGCTTAGGACAGGGCACAGATACGCAGTATTTT,CASSLGQGTDTQYF